This T cell receptor beta chain was documented in a study of blood T cell repertoires in COVID-19. The CDR3 runs 17 residues. In germline, CDR1 is LGHDT, CDR2 YNNKEL (reference sequence). V was pared by 4 bases and J by 7 bases, with 17 bases of the junction left unmatched. Using immunoSEQ multiplex PCR, the repertoire was profiled, and TCRdb retains in-frame clones only, with some absent. This sample has 250,000 to 350,000 clones, with approximately 84% found just once. The V gene is TRBV3-1 (or the pseudogene TRBV3-2), the J gene TRBJ1-2, with 8 positions matching TRBD1. The TCR sequence derives from a person between 65 and 79 years old with COVID-19, enrolled during active disease. Material for sequencing was peripheral blood. CDR3 loop: CASSPRSKPTGESGYTF. The CDR3 region has the DNA TGTGCCAGCAGCCCCAGATCGAAACCGACAGGGGAATCTGGCTACACCTTC.